The 32 T cell receptor beta chains below all came from one sample that was sequenced in a study of T cell responses to AZD1222 COVID-19 vaccine. Generated by immunoSEQ multiplex PCR, the TCRdb table keeps only in-frame clones and is missing some. Of some 91,000 clones listed, around 90% were seen once; the top ten hold 2% to 2.5%. The starting material was peripheral blood, obtained on day 0 of AZD1222 vaccination. These receptors were collected from an adult in good health.

The chain has TRBV7-2 and TRBJ2-1; perhaps TRBD2 as D (6 bases). Trimming shortened V by 0 bases and J by 10 bases, and 13 bases separated the two germline ends. CDR3 size: 14 residues. Germline V CDR1 and CDR2: SGHTA, FQGNSA. The CDR3 protein is CASSLARSGVEQFF. The CDR3, as DNA: TGTGCCAGCAGCTTAGCGAGGTCGGGGGTGGAGCAGTTCTTC.

The chain recombines TRBV7-9 with TRBJ2-1; 8 nucleotides align to TRBD2. Germline values: CDR1 SEHNR, CDR2 FQNEAQ (reference sequence). The CDR3 is 16 amino acids. V trimming: 5 bases; J trimming: 7 bases; junction bases outside the gene matches: 13. The CDR3 region has the DNA TGTGCCAGCAGCCCTCGCCCGACTAGCGCAACGAATGAGCAGTTCTTC. This translates into CASSPRPTSATNEQFF.

The CDR3 DNA reads as TGTGCCAGCAGTCAACAGATTAAGAATTCACCCCTCCACTTT. Translated: CASSQQIKNSPLHF. The gene calls are TRBV7-2 and TRBJ1-6, with D hard to call. Looked up from germline, CDR1 is SGHTA and CDR2 is FQGNSA. V was shortened by 6 bases and J by 7 bases, with 13 bases between the two germline ends. The CDR3 is 14 residues long.

The rearrangement uses TRBV3-1 (or the pseudogene TRBV3-2) and TRBJ2-7; TRBD2 aligns across 10 bases. CDR1 and CDR2 from the germline V gene are LGHDT and YNNKEL (reference sequence). V shed 4 bases, J shed 5 bases, and the junction held 14 bases outside the gene matches. The CDR3 has 17 residues. The CDR3 bases are TGTGCCAGCAGCCGCGCCCAGGGACTAGCGTATGGGAACGAGCAGTACTTC. Protein product: CASSRAQGLAYGNEQYF.

V and J are TRBV9 and TRBJ2-1; TRBD2 matches 14 bases. Germline V lookup: CDR1 SGDLS, CDR2 YYNGEE. The CDR3 is 15 residues long. With 4 bases clipped from V and 6 bases from J, the junction kept 3 bases outside the gene matches. Here the CDR3 DNA reads TGTGCCAGCAGCTGGGGACTAGCGGGGGCCAATGAGCAGTTCTTC. The encoded protein is CASSWGLAGANEQFF.

This clone was recorded only once. The J gene is TRBJ1-3, the V gene TRBV10-3; 10 nucleotides line up with TRBD1. CDR1 is ENHRY, CDR2 SYGVKD, per germline. The J segment lost 3 bases and the V segment lost 4 bases, leaving 6 bases of the junction unmatched. The CDR3 length is 16 residues. DNA for the CDR3: TGTGCCATCAGTGGGGGACAGGGGAAGATTGGAAACACCATATATTTT. Translating gives CAISGGQGKIGNTIYF.

This chain connects TRBV13 to TRBJ2-4; 10 bases match TRBD2. After removal of 5 bases from V and 0 bases from J, the junction contained 10 bases not matched to a gene. CDR1 is PRHDT, CDR2 FYEKMQ, per germline (reference sequence). There are 18 residues in the CDR3. This chain's CDR3 is CASSLGLAGEVAKNIQYF. CDR3 in DNA: TGTGCCAGCAGCCTTGGGCTAGCGGGGGAGGTAGCCAAAAACATTCAGTACTTC.

The chain couples TRBV15 to TRBJ1-2, with a possible D match to TRBD1 (6 bases). Deletions cut 1 base from V and 8 bases from J, with 14 bases between. CDR3 size: 14 residues. Germline CDR1 is LNHNV and CDR2 is YYDKDF (reference sequence). CDR3 nucleotides: TGTGCCACCAGCAGAGGTCTGGGGGCGGAGGGCTACACCTTC. The encoded protein is CATSRGLGAEGYTF.

The chain couples TRBV3-1 (or the pseudogene TRBV3-2) to TRBJ1-1, with no clear D. The germline gives CDR1 LGHDT, CDR2 YNNKEL (reference sequence). CDR3 length: 14 amino acids. Trimming took off 1 base at V and 1 base at J, with 7 bases between the two ends. For the CDR3, the DNA is TGTGCCAGCAGCCAAGGAGACAAGAACACTGAAGCTTTCTTT. It translates to CASSQGDKNTEAFF.

This chain joins TRBV4-2 and TRBJ1-1; D is perhaps TRBD1 (5 bases). Trimming removed 1 base at V and 5 bases at J, with 17 bases between. The CDR3 is 16 amino acids. Germline V lookup: CDR1 LGHNA, CDR2 YNFKEQ. This CDR3 reads CASSQGEGLEETEAFF. The DNA for the CDR3 is TGTGCCAGCAGCCAAGGCGAGGGGCTGGAGGAGACTGAAGCTTTCTTT.

This rearrangement joins TRBV9 to TRBJ2-5; D possibly uses TRBD1 or TRBD2 (5 bases each). V lost 4 bases and J 7 bases, leaving 17 bases between the germline ends. There are 14 residues in the CDR3. The germline V gene encodes CDR1 SGDLS and CDR2 YYNGEE. CDR3 nucleotide sequence: TGTGCCAGCAGCAACCAATACCCCGGGGCGACCCAGTACTTC. It is translated as CASSNQYPGATQYF.

This chain joins TRBV9 and TRBJ2-5, with 12 bases lining up with TRBD2. The V gene end was trimmed by 4 bases and the J gene end by 5 bases; junction bases not matched to a gene: 6. In germline, CDR1 is SGDLS, CDR2 YYNGEE. The CDR3 contains 15 residues. CDR3 amino acids: CASSPLAGGHETQYF. In nucleotides, the CDR3 is TGTGCCAGCAGCCCCCTAGCGGGGGGGCACGAGACCCAGTACTTC.

J is TRBJ1-4 and V is TRBV12-5; D remains ambiguous. Trimming shortened V by 4 bases and J by 6 bases, and 12 bases separated the two germline ends. Germline V lookup: CDR1 LGHNT, CDR2 FRNRAP. The CDR3 length is 14 residues. CDR3 coding DNA: TGTGCTAGTGGTTACATTGGAAGGGATGAAAAACTGTTTTTT. The encoded protein is CASGYIGRDEKLFF.

The chain uses TRBV6-5 and TRBJ1-5; 7 nucleotides line up with TRBD1. CDR1 MNHEY and CDR2 SVGAGI come from the germline V gene. The CDR3 consists of 15 residues. Unmatched junction bases numbered 12, after V lost 6 bases and J lost 7 bases. Here the CDR3 DNA reads TGTGCCAGCAGCCCGGCGGGACAGCGAGGCCAGCCCCAGCATTTT. It codes for CASSPAGQRGQPQHF.

The rearrangement uses TRBV5-1 and TRBJ2-1, with TRBD2 matching over 10 bases. The CDR3 contains 16 residues. Germline trimming cut 5 bases from V and 7 bases from J; bases unmatched to any gene: 12. The germline CDR1 and CDR2 sequences are SGHRS and YFSETQ. Here the CDR3 reads CASSYLAGAWGNEQFF. The CDR3 nucleotides are TGCGCCAGCAGTTACCTAGCGGGAGCTTGGGGGAATGAGCAGTTCTTC.

The chain recombines TRBV14 with TRBJ2-7; the match to TRBD2 covers 16 bases. CDR1 and CDR2 from the germline V gene are SGHDN and FVKESK. V trimming: 1 base; J trimming: 5 bases; junction bases outside the gene matches: 14. There are 20 residues in the CDR3. The CDR3 coding sequence is TGTGCCAGCAGCCAAGTTACCGGGACTAGCGGGAGGGTAAGGAGGCACGAGCAGTACTTC. Translating it yields CASSQVTGTSGRVRRHEQYF.

The chain has TRBV25-1 and TRBJ2-1, with 7 bases that match TRBD2. With V trimmed by 6 bases and J by 8 bases, 4 bases remained unmatched. This CDR3 has 12 amino acids. The germline gives CDR1 MGHDK, CDR2 SYGVNS. CDR3 DNA: TGTGCCAGCAGGACAACTAGCGATGAGCAGTTCTTC. Its protein product is CASRTTSDEQFF.

The genes are TRBV5-1 and TRBJ2-1; unclear D gene. V was clipped by 5 bases and J by 6 bases, with 3 bases between them. Looked up from germline, CDR1 is SGHRS and CDR2 is YFSETQ. This CDR3 is built from 10 residues. CDR3: CASRGNEQFF. The CDR3 DNA is TGCGCCAGCAGGGGCAATGAGCAGTTCTTC.

This chain links TRBV5-1 with TRBJ2-7; 14 positions agree with TRBD2. J gave up 5 bases and V 3 bases, and 4 bases lay outside the gene matches. This CDR3 has 15 residues. CDR1 and CDR2 (germline): SGHRS, YFSETQ. CDR3 DNA sequence: TGCGCCAGCAGCTGGGGGACTAGCGGGAGAGACGAGCAGTACTTC. Amino acids: CASSWGTSGRDEQYF.

The chain joins TRBV11-1 to TRBJ2-2; the D call may be TRBD1 or TRBD2 (5 bases each). The ends were cut back, 5 bases at V and 8 bases at J, with 12 bases in the middle. The CDR3 has 13 residues. Germline V gene sequence: CDR1 SGHAT, CDR2 FQDESV (reference sequence). In DNA, the CDR3 is TGTGCCAGCAGCGAGACCAGGGAGGGGGAGCTGTTTTTT. Its protein is CASSETREGELFF. The full variable domain, its missing parts supplied by reference TRBV11-1 and TRBJ2-2, is EAEVAQSPRYKITEKSQAVAFWCDPISGHATLYWYRQILGQGPELLVQFQDESVVDDSQLPKDRFSAERLKGVDSTLKIQPAELGDSAMYLCASSETREGELFFGEGSRLTVL.

The rearrangement uses TRBV3-1 (or the pseudogene TRBV3-2) and TRBJ1-4, with D possibly TRBD1 on 5 matching bases. V was shortened by 1 base and J by 3 bases, with 9 bases between the two germline ends. The CDR3 spans 15 residues. Germline V gene data show CDR1 as LGHDT and CDR2 as YNNKEL (reference sequence). DNA for the CDR3: TGTGCCAGCAGCCAAGCCCGGGGACCTAATGAAAAACTGTTTTTT. This sequence encodes CASSQARGPNEKLFF.

The chain uses TRBV7-9 and TRBJ1-2; D is possibly TRBD1 (6 bases). V was cut by 5 bases and J by 6 bases, with 16 bases left in between. The germline V gene has CDR1 SEHNR and CDR2 FQNEAQ (reference sequence). CDR3 length: 14 residues. CDR3 sequence: CASSKTQRGDGYTF. As DNA, the CDR3 is TGTGCCAGCAGCAAAACGCAAAGGGGGGATGGCTACACCTTC. Together with reference TRBV7-9 and TRBJ1-2, the CDR3 gives the full variable domain: DTGVSQNPRHKITKRGQNVTFRCDPISEHNRLYWYRQTLGQGPEFLTYFQNEAQLEKSRLLSDRFSAERPKGSFSTLEIQRTEQGDSAMYLCASSKTQRGDGYTFGSGTRLTVV.

This chain connects TRBV4-1 to TRBJ1-5; 9 bases agree with TRBD1. The germline CDR1 and CDR2 sequences are MGHRA and YSYEKL. The CDR3 is made up of 15 amino acids. The V segment lost 0 bases and the J segment 5 bases; nucleotides outside the gene matches: 2. CDR3 region: CASSQEDRGDQPQHF. The CDR3 bases are TGCGCCAGCAGCCAAGAAGACAGGGGGGATCAGCCCCAGCATTTT.

The chain is built from TRBV5-1 and TRBJ1-3; unclear D gene. The CDR3 extends over 16 amino acids. Trimming removed 0 bases from V and 3 bases from J, with 13 bases in between. CDR1 and CDR2 (germline): SGHRS, YFSETQ. The CDR3 DNA reads as TGCGCCAGCAGCTTGGCTGGGTCTGTCAGTGGAAACACCATATATTTT. Encoded protein: CASSLAGSVSGNTIYF.

This chain connects TRBV6-5 to TRBJ1-2; no firm D call. The CDR3 spans 15 residues. The germline V gene has CDR1 MNHEY and CDR2 SVGAGI. Trimming shortened V by 0 bases and J by 0 bases, and 8 bases separated the two germline ends. CDR3 residues: CASSYSAQTNYGYTF. Written as DNA, the CDR3 is TGTGCCAGCAGTTACTCGGCCCAAACTAACTATGGCTACACCTTC.

This sequence joins TRBV2 and TRBJ1-6; D uncertain. Germline V lookup: CDR1 SNHLY, CDR2 FYNNEI. This CDR3 contains 11 residues. Trimming stripped 6 bases from V and 6 bases from J, with 3 bases between. CDR3 sequence: CASSPNSPLHF. In nucleotides, the CDR3 is TGTGCCAGCAGCCCTAATTCACCCCTCCACTTT.

In its sample, this clone was seen once. The chain employs TRBV6-2 or TRBV6-3 and TRBJ2-4; 8 bases align to TRBD1. CDR3 length: 18 residues. The V gene end was trimmed by 0 bases and the J gene end by 7 bases; junction bases not matched to a gene: 14. Germline V CDR1 and CDR2: MNHEY, SVGEGT. CDR3 sequence (DNA): TGTGCCAGCAGTTACTCGGACAGGGCCCCGAGGAGTTGGAACATTCAGTACTTC. It encodes CASSYSDRAPRSWNIQYF.

The CDR3 loop is CASSYRTGGAEAFF. Written as DNA, the CDR3 is TGTGCCAGCAGCTATAGGACAGGGGGAGCTGAAGCTTTCTTT. The chain couples TRBV5-6 to TRBJ1-1, with 10 bases lining up with TRBD1. Trimming at V came to 3 bases and at J to 6 bases, leaving 5 bases not matched to a gene. The length of the CDR3 is 14 residues. Germline V gene lookup returns CDR1 SGHDT and CDR2 YYEEEE.

V usage is TRBV9 and J usage is TRBJ2-3, with 9 bases matching TRBD2. The CDR3 is made up of 16 amino acids. CDR1 is SGDLS and CDR2 is YYNGEE in the germline V gene. J gave up 4 bases and V 4 bases, and 10 bases lay outside the gene matches. The CDR3 coding sequence is TGTGCCAGCAGCCGAAGGGCTAGCGGGAACTCAGATACGCAGTATTTT. Its translation is CASSRRASGNSDTQYF.

The V call is TRBV3-1 (or the pseudogene TRBV3-2), the J call TRBJ2-5, with TRBD1 matching 8 bases. Germline V gene data show CDR1 as LGHDT and CDR2 as YNNKEL (reference sequence). The CDR3 consists of 15 residues. V dropped 0 bases and J dropped 5; count of bases not matched to a gene: 5. The CDR3 bases are TGTGCCAGCAGCCAAGATTTCACAGGGGGTGAGACCCAGTACTTC. Its translation is CASSQDFTGGETQYF.

The V gene is TRBV14, the J gene TRBJ1-1; D not certain. Trimming stripped 2 bases from V and 4 bases from J, with 17 bases between. Per germline, CDR1 SGHDN and CDR2 FVKESK. The CDR3 is 16 amino acids. CDR3 nucleotides: TGTGCCAGCAGCCAAAGAATGATGGGCTGGGGCACTGAAGCTTTCTTT. Translated, it gives CASSQRMMGWGTEAFF.

The chain links TRBV6-1 to TRBJ2-1; D not certain. V was pared by 0 bases and J by 5 bases, with 8 bases between. The CDR3 totals 14 residues. Germline CDR1 and CDR2: MNHNS and SASEGT. In nucleotides, the CDR3 is TGTGCCAGCAGTGAAGCGCTAGAGCACAATGAGCAGTTCTTC. Translating it yields CASSEALEHNEQFF.